This TCR beta chain was documented in a study of blood T cells in healthy people across ages. This clonotype was seen a handful of times. The antigen remains undetermined. Study-level results: Per million T cells, the diversity of TCR beta decreased roughly linearly as age advanced.

For the second PCR, which ran for about 7 to 11 cycles, a sample-barcoded 5' primer and a J-beta primer mix were used. Each cDNA molecule was tagged by a template-switch adaptor that had 12 random nucleotides. One entry per CDR3 protein results from TCRdb running MiXCR on the 5' RACE reads. The table records 850,000 to 1,000,000 distinct CDR3 sequences, about 53% of them present only once. J lost 4 bases, V lost 0 bases, and 13 bases had no gene match. This CDR3 contains 19 residues. CDR1 and CDR2 (germline): LGHNA, YSLEER. The receptor was isolated from a woman in her sixties in good health. Material: blood. V is TRBV4-3 and J is TRBJ2-3, with 10 bases lining up with TRBD2. DNA of the CDR3: TGCGCCAGCAGCCAAGATGCGGCTAGCGGGAGTCTCCGATCAGATACGCAGTATTTT. This encodes CASSQDAASGSLRSDTQYF.